This TCR beta chain was identified during a study of somatic mutations in cytotoxic T cells in rheumatoid arthritis. The overall study: Certain V beta antibody-stained T-cell populations, V beta1+ cells sequenced for TCRB among them, were flow-sorted to nearly 100% purity. Broader study findings: Age was associated with higher CD8+ clonality in rheumatoid arthritis patients, not in healthy controls.

Produced via immunoSEQ multiplex PCR; TCRdb's table is partial and in-frame only. This sample has about 5,200 clones, with roughly 80% found just once. A word on this clone: Its antigen is undetermined.

Trimming cost V 6 bases and J 9 bases, with 12 bases left between them. This CDR3 has 13 residues. The germline V gene has CDR1 MDHEN and CDR2 SYDVKM. Separation of CD4+ and CD8+ cells was performed by positive magnetic bead selection, and purity was verified by flow cytometry. This TCR derives from a woman between 45 and 65 years old with rheumatoid arthritis. V is TRBV28 and J is TRBJ1-6; D remains ambiguous. The sequenced material came from CD8+ T cells sorted from blood. CDR3 DNA sequence: TGTGCCAGCAGGTTCTTCGAGCTTTCACCCCTCCACTTT. Amino acid sequence: CASRFFELSPLHF. The entire variable domain, with the rest obtained from reference TRBV28 and TRBJ1-6, is as follows: DVKVTQSSRYLVKRTGEKVFLECVQDMDHENMFWYRQDPGLGLRLIYFSYDVKMKEKGDIPEGYSVSREKKERFSLILESASTNQTSMYLCASRFFELSPLHFGNGTRLTVT.